The 26 T cell receptor beta chains given below trace back to one sample, sequenced in a study of STAT3 mutations in large granular lymphocyte leukemia. The study's findings and limits: In T-cell large granular lymphocyte leukemia, about half of patients showed multiple immunodominant subclonotypes.

The assay was immunoSEQ multiplex PCR, and TCRdb's table has in-frame clones only and misses some. The sample records around 13,000 clones, under 95% being singletons. No antigen is known for these receptors. The sequenced material came from peripheral blood mononuclear cells. Receptor source: a middle-aged man with T-cell large granular lymphocyte leukemia. Some clones in this sample may be carry-over from other donors' samples.

This chain uses TRBV4-3 with TRBJ1-3; D unresolved. Germline CDR1 is LGHNA and CDR2 is YSLEER. The germline V and J ends were trimmed by 7 bases and 0 bases, with 19 bases remaining between them. The CDR3 sequence is 17 residues long. CDR3 region: CASTPTPARDSGNTIYF. The CDR3 bases are TGCGCCAGCACCCCCACTCCTGCAAGGGACTCTGGAAACACCATATATTTT.

The genes are TRBV27 and TRBJ1-5; D gene unclear. CDR1 MNHEY and CDR2 SMNVEV come from the germline V gene (reference sequence). V was trimmed by 1 base and J by 5 bases, leaving 6 bases between them. The CDR3 consists of 13 residues. CDR3: CASSLLPYQPQHF. CDR3 sequence (DNA): TGTGCCAGCAGTTTATTGCCCTATCAGCCCCAGCATTTT.

The chain carries TRBV10-3 and TRBJ1-5; weak D call: TRBD1 (5 bases). From germline, CDR1 is ENHRY and CDR2 SYGVKD. The CDR3 loop spans 18 amino acids. Trimming left V 0 bases short and J 0 bases short, with 15 bases between. CDR3 residues: CAISESHLAGDSNQPQHF. CDR3 DNA: TGTGCCATCAGTGAGTCCCACCTTGCGGGGGATAGCAATCAGCCCCAGCATTTT.

J is TRBJ2-3 and V is TRBV13, with unresolved D. Trimming left V 5 bases short and J 2 bases short, with 5 bases between. Germline CDR1 is PRHDT and CDR2 is FYEKMQ (reference sequence). The CDR3 contains 12 residues. The chain's CDR3 is CASSLITDTQYF. As DNA, the CDR3 is TGTGCCAGCAGCCTGATCACAGATACGCAGTATTTT.

The chain combines TRBV13 with TRBJ2-7, with 7 bases matching TRBD1. Germline CDR1 reads PRHDT; CDR2 reads FYEKMQ (reference sequence). Germline trimming cut 5 bases from V and 3 bases from J; bases unmatched to any gene: 16. The length of the CDR3 is 17 residues. The CDR3 here is CASSRNGLGQSFYEQYF. DNA for the CDR3: TGTGCCAGCAGCCGTAATGGACTGGGACAGAGTTTCTACGAGCAGTACTTC.

V usage is TRBV9 and J usage is TRBJ2-1, with a tentative D call TRBD2 (5 bases). The CDR3 totals 17 residues. Trimming took 0 bases from V and 0 from J, leaving 13 bases between them. Germline CDR1 SGDLS, CDR2 YYNGEE. CDR3 coding DNA: TGTGCCAGCAGCGTAGGAGGGAGTCGAAGCTCCTACAATGAGCAGTTCTTC. Its protein product is CASSVGGSRSSYNEQFF.

This clone was seen a single time. The chain has TRBV29-1 and TRBJ1-2; weak D call: TRBD1 (5 bases). Germline assignment: CDR1 SQVTM and CDR2 ANQGSEA. The V end lost 7 bases, the J end lost 6 bases, and 21 bases lay between the germline ends. The CDR3 consists of 14 residues. The CDR3 sequence: CSGDVVGGRDGYTF. CDR3 bases: TGCAGCGGTGACGTGGTCGGGGGGAGGGATGGCTACACCTTC.

This chain links TRBV10-2 with TRBJ1-1; no definite D call. The germline V gene encodes CDR1 WSHSY and CDR2 SAAADI. CDR3 length: 12 residues. Between the trimmed V and J ends, which lost 8 bases and 0 bases, there was a span of 7 bases. The CDR3 reads CASGRMNTEAFF. The CDR3 nucleotides are TGCGCCAGCGGGAGGATGAACACTGAAGCTTTCTTT.

The V call is TRBV6-1, the J call TRBJ1-2; 9 bases map to TRBD1. The germline gives CDR1 MNHNS, CDR2 SASEGT. With V trimmed by 6 bases and J by 6 bases, 5 bases remained unmatched. This CDR3 is 13 amino acids long. The CDR3 DNA is TGTGCCAGCAGCGGGACAGGGCTCAATGGCTACACCTTC. It codes for CASSGTGLNGYTF.

This clone appeared a single time. The chain employs TRBV7-9 and TRBJ2-3; 9 positions match TRBD2. V lost 2 bases and J lost 2; bases outside the gene matches: 2. The CDR3 runs 15 residues. CDR1 and CDR2 (germline): SEHNR, FQNEAQ (reference sequence). The CDR3, as DNA: TGTGCCAGCAGCTTAACTAGCGGGTTCACAGATACGCAGTATTTT. Its translation is CASSLTSGFTDTQYF.

The rearrangement uses TRBV27 and TRBJ2-2; a weak D match, TRBD2 (5 bases). Germline CDR1 is MNHEY and CDR2 is SMNVEV (reference sequence). V lost 5 bases to trimming and J lost 5 bases, with 9 bases between them. The CDR3 has 13 residues. The CDR3 region is CASSARETGELFF. Written as DNA, the CDR3 is TGTGCCAGCAGTGCAAGGGAGACCGGGGAGCTGTTTTTT.

This sequence joins TRBV10-2 and TRBJ2-5, with 8 bases aligning to TRBD2. Germline V gene data show CDR1 as WSHSY and CDR2 as SAAADI. The CDR3 sequence is 16 residues long. J lost 7 bases, V lost 3 bases, and 13 bases had no gene match. In DNA form, the CDR3 reads TGCGCCAGCAGTGAACGGGCGGGGGGAACGGCGGGGACCCAGTACTTC. Its translation: CASSERAGGTAGTQYF.

This chain links TRBV7-3 with TRBJ1-2, with D possibly matching TRBD1 (5 bases). The germline CDR1 and CDR2 sequences are SGHTA and FQGTGA. The CDR3 runs 15 residues. V was cut by 5 bases and J by 1 base, with 14 bases left in between. This CDR3 reads CASSPRPGSNYGYTF. The CDR3 DNA reads as TGTGCCAGCAGCCCGCGGCCAGGGAGTAACTATGGCTACACCTTC. The full variable domain, completed using reference TRBV7-3 and TRBJ1-2, is GAGVSQTPSNKVTEKGKYVELRCDPISGHTALYWYRQSLGQGPEFLIYFQGTGAADDSGLPNDRFFAVRPEGSVSTLKIQRTERGDSAVYLCASSPRPGSNYGYTFGSGTRLTVV.

V usage is TRBV4-3 and J usage is TRBJ1-6; the D gene is possibly TRBD1 (6 bases). CDR1 is LGHNA, CDR2 YSLEER, per germline. The CDR3 totals 16 residues. Trimming took off 0 bases at V and 9 bases at J, with 15 bases between the two ends. CDR3 amino acids: CASSQEGGPAPSPLHF. Here the CDR3 DNA reads TGCGCCAGCAGCCAAGAGGGGGGCCCAGCGCCTTCACCCCTCCACTTT.

The chain combines TRBV7-8 with TRBJ1-5, with TRBD1 as a possible D gene (5 bases). The germline V gene has CDR1 SGHVS and CDR2 FQNEAQ. The CDR3 contains 15 residues. Trimming left V 0 bases short and J 6 bases short, with 12 bases between. The CDR3 spells CASSLAGGGIQPQHF. CDR3 nucleotides: TGTGCCAGCAGCTTAGCGGGGGGAGGGATTCAGCCCCAGCATTTT.

The V and J genes are TRBV7-9 and TRBJ2-5; maybe TRBD1 (7 bases). Trimming pared 3 bases from V and 5 bases from J, leaving 16 bases between. The CDR3 is 15 amino acids. CDR1 SEHNR and CDR2 FQNEAQ come from the germline V gene (reference sequence). In DNA form, the CDR3 reads TGTGCCAGCAGCTTCAGACTAGAACAGGGGGAGACCCAGTACTTC. Encoded protein: CASSFRLEQGETQYF.

This chain connects TRBV6-5 to TRBJ1-2, with 9 bases matching TRBD1. The CDR3 is 14 amino acids. Germline CDR1 MNHEY, CDR2 SVGAGI. V was clipped by 2 bases and J by 5 bases; unmatched bases: 3. The CDR3 loop is CASSYLGQGYGYTF. In DNA, the CDR3 is TGTGCCAGCAGTTACCTCGGACAGGGGTATGGCTACACCTTC.

The chain links TRBV7-9 to TRBJ1-5, with D possibly matching TRBD1 (6 bases). The ends were cut back, 3 bases at V and 0 bases at J, with 12 bases in the middle. Germline CDR1 is SEHNR and CDR2 is FQNEAQ (reference sequence). There are 16 residues in the CDR3. CDR3 protein: CASSFSDRYSNQPQHF. The DNA for the CDR3 is TGTGCCAGCAGCTTTTCGGACAGATATAGCAATCAGCCCCAGCATTTT.

The V gene is TRBV5-1, the J gene TRBJ2-2; D perhaps matches TRBD1 (5 bases). The V gene's germline CDR1 is SGHRS and CDR2 YFSETQ. Trimming left V 0 bases short and J 1 base short, with 13 bases between. The CDR3 consists of 17 residues. In nucleotides, the CDR3 is TGCGCCAGCAGCTTGGCCCCGGGCAGGGTGAACACCGGGGAGCTGTTTTTT. Its protein is CASSLAPGRVNTGELFF.

The J gene is TRBJ2-7, the V gene TRBV6-1, with TRBD2 matching over 7 bases. The CDR3 is 15 residues long. In germline, CDR1 is MNHNS, CDR2 SASEGT. V shed 1 base, J shed 2 bases, and the junction held 5 bases outside the gene matches. The CDR3 sequence is CASSEERGVPYEQYF. CDR3 coding DNA: TGTGCCAGCAGTGAAGAGCGGGGTGTTCCCTACGAGCAGTACTTC.

This chain connects TRBV5-1 to TRBJ2-1; 7 bases match TRBD2. The germline V gene has CDR1 SGHRS and CDR2 YFSETQ. The CDR3 is 15 amino acids. The junction had 12 bases not matched to a gene; V was cut back by 4 bases and J by 8 bases. CDR3 bases: TGCGCCAGCAGCCAGGACGGGACTACCGAAGATGAGCAGTTCTTC. Its protein product is CASSQDGTTEDEQFF.

The CDR3 sequence: CASTLPQAGTEAFF. DNA of the CDR3: TGCGCCAGCACCCTGCCCCAGGCGGGCACTGAAGCTTTCTTT. The chain employs TRBV5-1 and TRBJ1-1; D unresolved. The germline V and J ends were trimmed by 6 bases and 4 bases, with 16 bases remaining between them. Germline V gene lookup returns CDR1 SGHRS and CDR2 YFSETQ. This CDR3 spans 14 amino acids.

The V and J genes are TRBV5-1 and TRBJ1-4; D perhaps matches TRBD1 (5 bases). Germline CDR1 SGHRS, CDR2 YFSETQ. The CDR3 is 14 amino acids. Trimming removed 4 bases at V and 4 bases at J, with 11 bases between. The CDR3 loop is CASSHGGGNEKLFF. The CDR3 DNA reads TGCGCCAGCAGCCACGGCGGGGGTAATGAAAAACTGTTTTTT.

The chain employs TRBV6-4 and TRBJ2-3; D is undetermined. CDR3 length equals 9 residues. The V gene's germline CDR1 is MRHNA and CDR2 SNTAGT. Trimming shortened V by 7 bases and J by 10 bases, and 6 bases separated the two germline ends. The CDR3 DNA reads as TGTGCCAGCAAAAGAGCGCAGTATTTT. It codes for CASKRAQYF.

V and J are TRBV7-2 and TRBJ1-5, with TRBD1 identical over 8 bases. From germline, CDR1 is SGHTA and CDR2 FQGNSA. The CDR3 runs to 15 residues. Unmatched junction bases numbered 7, after V lost 5 bases and J lost 4 bases. CDR3 sequence: CASSVGQGKNQPQHF. Here the CDR3 DNA reads TGTGCCAGCAGCGTCGGACAGGGTAAAAATCAGCCCCAGCATTTT.

The gene calls are TRBV18 and TRBJ2-7, with D perhaps TRBD2 (6 bases). The CDR3 has 12 residues. The germline CDR1 and CDR2 sequences are KGHSH and LQKENI. Trimming took off 6 bases at V and 9 bases at J, with 15 bases between the two ends. In DNA, the CDR3 is TGTGCCAGCTCGCCGAACACGGAGGGGCAGTACTTC. This translates into CASSPNTEGQYF.